This entry describes one T cell receptor (beta chain). Its ends do not fully match the called genes, so a read error is possible. TCRbeta libraries were built with three rounds of nested PCR, modified from ARM-PCR. TCRdb fed the multiplex PCR reads into MiXCR, producing one record per CDR3 protein. Among about 200,000 distinct CDR3 sequences listed, 71% were seen once. This specimen belongs to a study of tumor and adjacent non-tumor tissue in lung cancer. This CDR3 comprises 14 residues. Germline V gene sequence: CDR1 SGHDT, CDR2 YYEEEE. This sample's RNA came from whole unsorted tissue. This rearrangement joins TRBV5-6 to TRBJ1-4; a possible D gene is TRBD1 (5 bases). Sequencing used lung tumor tissue. This sequence was found in a man between 60 and 75 years old with non-small cell lung cancer. CDR3 amino acids: CSSSFGAEWEKLFF. The CDR3 region has the DNA TGTTCCAGCAGCTTCGGGGCGGAGTGGGAAAAACTGTTTTTT.